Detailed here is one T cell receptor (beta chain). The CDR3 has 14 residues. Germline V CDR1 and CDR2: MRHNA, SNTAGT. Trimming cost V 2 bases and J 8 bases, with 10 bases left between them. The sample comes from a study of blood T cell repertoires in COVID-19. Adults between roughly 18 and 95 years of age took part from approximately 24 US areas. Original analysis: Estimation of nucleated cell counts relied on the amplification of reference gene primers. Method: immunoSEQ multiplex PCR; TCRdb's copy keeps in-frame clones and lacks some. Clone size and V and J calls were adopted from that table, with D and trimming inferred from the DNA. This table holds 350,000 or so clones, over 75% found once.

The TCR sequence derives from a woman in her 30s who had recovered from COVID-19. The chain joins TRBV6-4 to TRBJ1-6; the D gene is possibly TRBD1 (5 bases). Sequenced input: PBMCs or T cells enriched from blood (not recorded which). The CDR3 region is CASSDRGRDSPLHF. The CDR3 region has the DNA TGTGCCAGCAGTGACAGGGGTCGGGATTCACCCCTCCACTTT.